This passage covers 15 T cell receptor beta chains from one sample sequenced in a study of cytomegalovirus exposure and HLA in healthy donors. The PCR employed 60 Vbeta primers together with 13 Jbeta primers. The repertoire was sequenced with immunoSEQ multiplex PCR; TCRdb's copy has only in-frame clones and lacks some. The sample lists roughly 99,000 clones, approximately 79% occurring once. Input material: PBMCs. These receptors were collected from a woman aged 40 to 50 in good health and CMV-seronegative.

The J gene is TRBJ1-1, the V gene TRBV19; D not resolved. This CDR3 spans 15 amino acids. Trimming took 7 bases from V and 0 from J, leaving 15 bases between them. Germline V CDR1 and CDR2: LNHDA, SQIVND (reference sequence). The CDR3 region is CASTEQAGVNTEAFF. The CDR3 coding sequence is TGTGCCAGTACCGAGCAAGCCGGAGTGAACACTGAAGCTTTCTTT.

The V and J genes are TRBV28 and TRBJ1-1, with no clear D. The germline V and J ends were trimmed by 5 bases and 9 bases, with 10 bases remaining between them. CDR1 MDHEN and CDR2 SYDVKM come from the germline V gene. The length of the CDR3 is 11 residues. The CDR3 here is CASSARCQAFF. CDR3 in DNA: TGTGCCAGCAGTGCCCGGTGCCAAGCTTTCTTT.

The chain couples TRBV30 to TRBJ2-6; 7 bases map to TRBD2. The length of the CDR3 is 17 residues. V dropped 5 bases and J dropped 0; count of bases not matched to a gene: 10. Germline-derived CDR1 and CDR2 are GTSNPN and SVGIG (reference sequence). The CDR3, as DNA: TGTGCCTGGGGGGGGGTGGGCCCGAGCTCTGGGGCCAACGTCCTGACTTTC. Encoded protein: CAWGGVGPSSGANVLTF.

The CDR3 reads CASTPRGSRDTEAFF. In DNA form, the CDR3 reads TGTGCCAGCACCCCCCGGGGTTCCCGGGACACTGAAGCTTTCTTT. The V and J genes are TRBV21-1 and TRBJ1-1. TRBV21-1 is a pseudogene segment. There are 15 residues in the CDR3.

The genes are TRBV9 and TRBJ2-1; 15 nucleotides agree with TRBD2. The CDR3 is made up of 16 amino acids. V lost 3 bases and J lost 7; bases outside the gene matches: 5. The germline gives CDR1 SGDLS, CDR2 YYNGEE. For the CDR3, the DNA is TGTGCCAGCAGCGGGGGACTAGCGGGGGGCCCTAATGAGCAGTTCTTC. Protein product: CASSGGLAGGPNEQFF.

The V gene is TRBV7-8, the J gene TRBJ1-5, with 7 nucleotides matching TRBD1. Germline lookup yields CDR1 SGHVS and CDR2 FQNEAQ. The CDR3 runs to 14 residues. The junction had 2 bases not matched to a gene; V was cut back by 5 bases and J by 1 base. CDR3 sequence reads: CASSPTGSNQPQHF. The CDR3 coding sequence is TGTGCCAGCAGCCCGACAGGGAGCAATCAGCCCCAGCATTTT.

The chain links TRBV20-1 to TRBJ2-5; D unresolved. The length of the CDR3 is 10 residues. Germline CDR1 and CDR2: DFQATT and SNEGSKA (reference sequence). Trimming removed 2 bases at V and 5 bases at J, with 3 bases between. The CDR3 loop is CSARSETQYF. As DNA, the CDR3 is TGCAGTGCTAGATCGGAGACCCAGTACTTC.

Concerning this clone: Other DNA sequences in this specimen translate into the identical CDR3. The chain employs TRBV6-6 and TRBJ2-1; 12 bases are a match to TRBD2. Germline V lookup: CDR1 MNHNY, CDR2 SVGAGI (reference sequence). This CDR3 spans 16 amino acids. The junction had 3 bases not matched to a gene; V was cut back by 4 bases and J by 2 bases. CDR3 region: CASSSRLAGAYNEQFF. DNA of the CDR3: TGTGCCAGCAGTTCCAGACTAGCGGGGGCCTACAATGAGCAGTTCTTC.

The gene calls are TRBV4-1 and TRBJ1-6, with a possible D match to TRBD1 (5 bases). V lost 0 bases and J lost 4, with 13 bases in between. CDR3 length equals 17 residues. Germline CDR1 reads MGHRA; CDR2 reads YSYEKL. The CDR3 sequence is CASSQDGGVAYNSPLHF. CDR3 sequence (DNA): TGCGCCAGCAGCCAAGATGGGGGGGTGGCTTATAATTCACCCCTCCACTTT.

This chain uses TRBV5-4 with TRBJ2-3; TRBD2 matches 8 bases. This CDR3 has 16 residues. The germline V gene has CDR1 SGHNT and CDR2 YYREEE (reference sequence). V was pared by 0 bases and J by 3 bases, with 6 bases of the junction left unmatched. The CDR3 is CASSLALGLDTDTQYF. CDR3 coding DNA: TGTGCCAGCAGCTTGGCGTTGGGACTAGATACAGATACGCAGTATTTT.

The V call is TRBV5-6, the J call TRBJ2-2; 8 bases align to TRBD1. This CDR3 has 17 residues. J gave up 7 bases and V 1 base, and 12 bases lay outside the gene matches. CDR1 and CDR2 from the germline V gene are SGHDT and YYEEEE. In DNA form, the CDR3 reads TGTGCCAGCAGCTTGATGGCAGGGGGCAGTTACATCGGGGAGCTGTTTTTT. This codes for CASSLMAGGSYIGELFF.

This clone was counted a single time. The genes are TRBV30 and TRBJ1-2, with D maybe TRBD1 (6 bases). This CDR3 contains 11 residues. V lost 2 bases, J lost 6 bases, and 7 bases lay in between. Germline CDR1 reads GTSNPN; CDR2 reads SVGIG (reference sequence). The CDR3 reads CAWSYRDGYTF. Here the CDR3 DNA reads TGTGCCTGGAGTTACAGGGATGGCTACACCTTC.

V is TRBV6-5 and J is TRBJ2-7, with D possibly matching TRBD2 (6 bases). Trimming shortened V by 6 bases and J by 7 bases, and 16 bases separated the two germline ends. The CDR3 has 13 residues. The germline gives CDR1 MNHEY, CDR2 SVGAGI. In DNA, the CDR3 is TGTGCCAGCAGCCCCCCGCGACGGGAGGAGCAGTACTTC. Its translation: CASSPPRREEQYF.

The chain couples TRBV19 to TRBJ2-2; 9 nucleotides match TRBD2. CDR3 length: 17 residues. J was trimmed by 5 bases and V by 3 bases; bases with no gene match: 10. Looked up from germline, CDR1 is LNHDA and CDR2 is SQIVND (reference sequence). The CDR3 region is CASSMNGGGAKTGELFF. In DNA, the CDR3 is TGTGCCAGTAGTATGAATGGCGGGGGGGCCAAAACCGGGGAGCTGTTTTTT.

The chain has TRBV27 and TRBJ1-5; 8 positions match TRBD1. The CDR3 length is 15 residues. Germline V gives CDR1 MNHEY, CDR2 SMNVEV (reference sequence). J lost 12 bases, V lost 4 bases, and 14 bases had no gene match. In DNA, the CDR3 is TGTGCCAGCAGTTCATACAGGGGGAAAACCGTGGACCAGCATTTT. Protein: CASSSYRGKTVDQHF.